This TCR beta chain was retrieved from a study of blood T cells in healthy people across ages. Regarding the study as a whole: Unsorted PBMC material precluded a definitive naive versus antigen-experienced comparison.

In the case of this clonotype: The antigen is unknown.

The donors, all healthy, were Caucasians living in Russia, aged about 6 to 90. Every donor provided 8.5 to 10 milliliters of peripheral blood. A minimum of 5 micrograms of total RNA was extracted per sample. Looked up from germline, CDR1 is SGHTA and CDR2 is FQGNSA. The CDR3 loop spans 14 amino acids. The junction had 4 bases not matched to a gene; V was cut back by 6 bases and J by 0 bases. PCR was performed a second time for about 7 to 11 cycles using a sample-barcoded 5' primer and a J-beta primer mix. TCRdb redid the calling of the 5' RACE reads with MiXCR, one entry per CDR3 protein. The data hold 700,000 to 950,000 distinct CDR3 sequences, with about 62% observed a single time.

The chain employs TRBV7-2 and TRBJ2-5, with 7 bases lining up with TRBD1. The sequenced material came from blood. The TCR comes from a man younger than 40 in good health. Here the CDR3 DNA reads TGTGCCAGCAGACGACAGGGTTACCAAGAGACCCAGTACTTC. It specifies CASRRQGYQETQYF.